This T cell receptor (beta chain) was sequenced for a study of human T cells and chemical hapten exposure. Broader study findings: Expanded TCRs were compared with controls, and the expanded TCRs formed significantly more large CDR3 similarity clusters.

Specified time point: pre-sensitization, week 0. As to treatment: therapeutic diphenylcyclopropenone sensitization with weekly scalp DPC. Each donor was an alopecia patient between 18 and 70 years of age who qualified for DPC. Using its own MiXCR run on the RACE reads, TCRdb lists one record per CDR3 protein. The sample yields approximately 320,000 distinct CDR3 sequences, about 5% seen once. The table lists this clonotype with a few counts. As yet, its antigen is unknown. Germline CDR1 and CDR2: DFQATT and SNEGSKA (reference sequence). With 5 bases removed from V and 8 bases from J, the gap between germline ends came to 10 bases. This CDR3 has 11 residues.

The origin of this receptor is a young woman with alopecia areata. Some clones in this sample may be carry-over from other donors' samples. The rearrangement uses TRBV20-1 and TRBJ2-1, with D tentatively TRBD2 (6 bases). The sequences come from whole blood, collected in connection with sensitization to the hapten diphenylcyclopropenone (DPC). The CDR3 DNA reads as TGCAGTGCTGGTACTAGCCATGAGCAGTTCTTC. Translated, it gives CSAGTSHEQFF.